One and the same sample provided the 14 T cell receptor beta chains below, sequenced in a study of cytomegalovirus exposure and HLA in healthy donors. 60 Vbeta and 13 Jbeta primers were used in PCR. TCRdb keeps only in-frame clones here, not all; method: immunoSEQ multiplex PCR. The sample consists of over 130,000 clones, roughly 74% of them appearing once. The sequencing input was PBMCs. These TCRs come from a woman between 40 and 50 years old in good health and CMV-seropositive.

CDR3 coding DNA: TGTGCCAGCAGCTTGTTTAGCGGGAGGAGAGCAGATACGCAGTATTTT. Translating gives CASSLFSGRRADTQYF. This chain links TRBV5-6 with TRBJ2-3; TRBD2 matches 10 bases. V lost 1 base, J lost 4 bases, and 6 bases stayed unmatched. From germline, CDR1 is SGHDT and CDR2 YYEEEE. This CDR3 has 16 residues. Supplemented by reference TRBV5-6 and TRBJ2-3, the full variable domain reads DAGVTQSPTHLIKTRGQQVTLRCSPKSGHDTVSWYQQALGQGPQFIFQYYEEEERQRGNFPDRFSGHQFPNYSSELNVNALLLGDSALYLCASSLFSGRRADTQYFGPGTRLTVL.

The chain combines TRBV15 with TRBJ2-1, with a weak D call TRBD1 (7 bases). Germline V gene sequence: CDR1 LNHNV, CDR2 YYDKDF (reference sequence). The CDR3 covers 16 residues. The V end was cut by 1 base, the J end by 6 bases, with 16 bases between. DNA for the CDR3: TGTGCCACCAGCAGAGGCGGGACAGCTGGGGTCAATGAGCAGTTCTTC. Translated, it gives CATSRGGTAGVNEQFF. Looking up the rest from reference TRBV15 and TRBJ2-1 gives the full variable domain: DAMVIQNPRYQVTQFGKPVTLSCSQTLNHNVMYWYQQKSSQAPKLLFHYYDKDFNNEADTPDNFQSRRPNTSFCFLDIRSPGLGDTAMYLCATSRGGTAGVNEQFFGPGTRLTVL.

The gene calls are TRBV5-1 and TRBJ1-4; tentative D call: TRBD1 (6 bases). Looked up from germline, CDR1 is SGHRS and CDR2 is YFSETQ. The length of the CDR3 is 14 residues. V was clipped by 0 bases and J by 3 bases, with 6 bases between them. The chain's CDR3 is CASSLAGANEKLFF. The CDR3 bases are TGCGCCAGCAGCTTGGCAGGGGCTAATGAAAAACTGTTTTTT.

This chain links TRBV27 with TRBJ2-3, with no clear D. V was pared by 0 bases and J by 2 bases, with 6 bases between. Per the germline V gene, CDR1 is MNHEY and CDR2 is SMNVEV (reference sequence). CDR3 length equals 14 residues. The chain's CDR3 is CASSLSQATDTQYF. CDR3 nucleotides: TGTGCCAGCAGTTTATCGCAGGCCACAGATACGCAGTATTTT.

V usage is TRBV7-6 and J usage is TRBJ2-2; 7 nucleotides line up with TRBD2. With V trimmed by 4 bases and J by 1 base, 15 bases remained unmatched. This CDR3 is 19 amino acids long. CDR1 is SGHVS and CDR2 is FNYEAQ in the germline V gene. CDR3 bases: TGTGCCAGCAGCTCCCCCTGGGCGGGAGAAGTTGAGAACACCGGGGAGCTGTTTTTT. Protein: CASSSPWAGEVENTGELFF.

The CDR3, as DNA: TGTGCCAGCAGCCCCCCAACGGGGACTAGCGTTTCCTACAATGAGCAGTTCTTC. It yields the protein CASSPPTGTSVSYNEQFF. The chain is built from TRBV5-8 and TRBJ2-1, with 10 nucleotides matching TRBD2. V was pared by 4 bases and J by 1 base, with 11 bases of the junction left unmatched. The length of the CDR3 is 18 residues. Germline CDR1 and CDR2: SGHTS and YDEGEE.

On this clone itself: One base separates it from a far larger clone, so it is likely a read error. The chain uses TRBV7-9 and TRBJ2-2, with TRBD1 matching 7 bases. The CDR3 consists of 15 residues. Germline CDR1 reads SEHNR; CDR2 reads FQNEAQ (reference sequence). CDR3 protein: CSSSPQTGTTGELFF. The CDR3 bases are TGTTCCAGCAGCCCACAGACAGGGACCACCGGGGAGCTGTTTTTT.

The rearrangement joins TRBV5-1 to TRBJ2-3; D gene ambiguous. V lost 3 bases and J 2 bases, leaving 7 bases between the germline ends. Looked up from germline, CDR1 is SGHRS and CDR2 is YFSETQ. The CDR3 is made up of 13 amino acids. The CDR3 is CASSSPNTDTQYF. In DNA form, the CDR3 reads TGCGCCAGCAGCTCACCTAACACAGATACGCAGTATTTT.

In regard to this clone: A junction boundary mismatches the germline segment, possibly from a read error. The chain joins TRBV29-1 to TRBJ2-3; D call uncertain. Germline CDR1 reads SQVTM; CDR2 reads ANQGSEA. The length of the CDR3 is 13 residues. The CDR3 nucleotides read TGCAGCGCTGAACTCCCTGGGCCAGATACGCAGTATTTT. This sequence encodes CSAELPGPDTQYF.

This clone appeared once. This chain joins TRBV6-1 and TRBJ2-2; D may be TRBD2 (7 bases). In germline, CDR1 is MNHNS, CDR2 SASEGT. This CDR3 is built from 15 residues. V lost 4 bases and J lost 8, with 17 bases in between. Here the CDR3 DNA reads TGTGCCAGCAGTGGTCCGTGGGGGGGCCAAGGGGAGCTGTTTTTT. Its translation is CASSGPWGGQGELFF.

CDR3 loop: CASSTAAGSYEQYF. As DNA, the CDR3 is TGTGCCAGCAGCACAGCGGCAGGCTCCTACGAGCAGTACTTC. The chain recombines TRBV11-3 with TRBJ2-7, with D perhaps TRBD2 (5 bases). With 5 bases removed from V and 0 bases from J, the gap between germline ends came to 11 bases. CDR1 SGHNT and CDR2 YENEEA come from the germline V gene. The CDR3 spans 14 residues.

The V and J genes are TRBV18 and TRBJ2-3, with 12 bases lining up with TRBD2. Germline CDR1 KGHSH, CDR2 LQKENI. This CDR3 spans 16 amino acids. The junction had 8 bases not matched to a gene; V was cut back by 6 bases and J by 4 bases. The DNA for the CDR3 is TGTGCCAGCTCCCTGACTAGCGGGAGATGGTCAGATACGCAGTATTTT. This sequence encodes CASSLTSGRWSDTQYF.

The chain links TRBV27 to TRBJ1-5; possible D gene TRBD1, 5 bases. Germline CDR1 is MNHEY and CDR2 is SMNVEV (reference sequence). V was pared by 5 bases and J by 3 bases, with 8 bases between. This CDR3 is built from 13 residues. CDR3 DNA sequence: TGTGCCAGCAGTCCAGGGTACAATCAGCCCCAGCATTTT. This codes for CASSPGYNQPQHF.

The sample holds a few counts of this clone. The rearrangement uses TRBV6-6 and TRBJ2-1; no clear D. Per the germline V gene, CDR1 is MNHNY and CDR2 is SVGAGI (reference sequence). The germline V and J ends were trimmed by 6 bases and 6 bases, with 12 bases remaining between them. This CDR3 has 13 residues. Written as DNA, the CDR3 is TGTGCCAGCAGACCCCCGGAGCTCAATGAGCAGTTCTTC. This translates into CASRPPELNEQFF.